Sequencing of this T cell receptor (beta chain) was carried out in a study of T cell responses to AZD1222 COVID-19 vaccine. The study, taken as a whole, reports: Breadth and depth of Spike-specific TCRs rose after two AZD1222 doses. None of the repertoires were sampled until the peak T cell response had passed. Just 5 to 7 AZD1222 recipients were seropositive at baseline.

Notes on this clone: The antigen is unknown.

Trimming stripped 3 bases from V and 3 bases from J, with 9 bases between. This CDR3 has 13 amino acids. Per the germline V gene, CDR1 is LNHDA and CDR2 is SQIVND (reference sequence). Sequencing used immunoSEQ multiplex PCR; TCRdb keeps in-frame clones, though not all of them. The repertoire holds about 130,000 clones, with approximately 86% as singletons. J is TRBJ2-7 and V is TRBV19; D gene ambiguous. The sequence derives from an adult who received the AZD1222 COVID-19 vaccine. This specimen was peripheral blood, taken 28 days after the second AZD1222 dose. CDR3 DNA: TGTGCCAGTAGTATGGGGATGAACTACGAGCAGTACTTC. As protein: CASSMGMNYEQYF.